This is a list of T cell receptor beta chains from one sample in a study of cytomegalovirus exposure and HLA in healthy donors. Here immunoSEQ multiplex PCR was the method, and the copy in TCRdb shows in-frame clones only, minus some. This repertoire shows roughly 100,000 clones, over 75% found once; its top ten account for 4.5% to 7%. Sample: PBMCs. These receptors originate from a man in his sixties in good health and CMV-seropositive. Each CDR3 is given with its conserved first and last residue. A D gene is named only where the DNA matches it firmly. The listing skips clone size in some rows; elsewhere it reads once, few, many or a size class.

j_call d_call cdr3_length v_call clone_size cdr3_nt cdr3_aa
TRBJ1-5 NA 16 TRBV2 NA TGTGCCAGCAGTGACCCAGGACAGAGGGGCAATCAGCCCCAGCATTTT CASSDPGQRGNQPQHF
TRBJ2-2 NA 13 TRBV10-2 NA TGCGCCAGCAGGGGACTTCACACCGGGGAGCTGTTTTTT CASRGLHTGELFF
TRBJ2-5 TRBD1 14 TRBV7-9 NA TGTGCCAGCAGCGTCCGGGACAGTGAAGAGACCCAGTACTTC CASSVRDSEETQYF
TRBJ2-7 NA 13 TRBV11-3 NA TGTGCCAGCAGCCTAGCCGCCAGCTACGAGCAGTACTTC CASSLAASYEQYF
TRBJ2-5 TRBD2 15 TRBV7-2 once TGTGCCAGCAGCCCCACACTAGCGAAGGAAGAGACCCAGTACTTC CASSPTLAKEETQYF
TRBJ2-2 TRBD1 15 TRBV29-1 NA TGCAGCGCAGCCCCCGGGACAGGGCTTGACGGGGAGCTGTTTTTT CSAAPGTGLDGELFF
TRBJ2-3 NA 15 TRBV7-9 NA TGTGCCAGCAGCTCCGGGACAAGAGGTACAGATACGCAGTATTTT CASSSGTRGTDTQYF
TRBJ1-1 NA 12 TRBV2 few TGTGCCAGCGAGGGCGATGGGACTGAAGCTTTCTTT CASEGDGTEAFF
TRBJ1-2 TRBD1 14 TRBV6-5 NA TGTGCCAGCAGTTCTTCAGGGGGCGGCTATGGCTACACCTTC CASSSSGGGYGYTF
TRBJ1-2 NA 12 TRBV7-2 NA TGTGCCAGCAGCTTAGTCGGGGGTGGCTACACCTTC CASSLVGGGYTF
TRBJ2-3 NA 16 TRBV6-4 NA TGTGCCAGCAGTGACTCTAGCCAGGGCCGACCAGATACGCAGTATTTT CASSDSSQGRPDTQYF
TRBJ1-1 NA 12 TRBV9 NA TGTGCCAGCAGCGGTAGGGGCACTGAAGCTTTCTTT CASSGRGTEAFF
TRBJ2-2 NA 15 TRBV10-1 NA TGCGCCAGCAGTGAGGTACCTAGCGTCACCGGGGAGCTGTTTTTT CASSEVPSVTGELFF
TRBJ2-7 NA 13 TRBV10-3 NA TGTGCCATCGGAGAGCCTTTTCACTACGAGCAGTACTTC CAIGEPFHYEQYF
TRBJ1-2 TRBD1 15 TRBV5-4 NA TGTGCCAGCAGGGATCCGGGACAGGGCAACTATGGCTACACCTTC CASRDPGQGNYGYTF
TRBJ1-1 NA 15 TRBV5-1 NA TGCGCCAGCAGCTGGACGGGACATACGAACACTGAAGCTTTCTTT CASSWTGHTNTEAFF
TRBJ1-5 TRBD1 14 TRBV6-1 NA TGTGCCAGCAGGGGGACAGGGGGAAATCAGCCCCAGCATTTT CASRGTGGNQPQHF
TRBJ2-7 TRBD1 14 TRBV6-5 NA TGTGCCAGCAGACCGGGACAGAGCTCCTACGAGCAGTACTTC CASRPGQSSYEQYF
TRBJ2-5 TRBD1 16 TRBV13 NA TGTGCCAGCAGCTCACCTACAGGGGGCGCAGAGGAGACCCAGTACTTC CASSSPTGGAEETQYF
TRBJ1-2 NA 13 TRBV6-1 few TGTGCCAGCGCCCCAGACAGGCTCTATGGCTACACCTTC CASAPDRLYGYTF